This T cell receptor beta chain is drawn from a study of cytomegalovirus exposure and HLA in healthy donors. Using immunoSEQ multiplex PCR, the repertoire was profiled, and TCRdb retains in-frame clones only, with some absent. The data show around 260,000 clones, with less than 95% seen just once and approximately 3.1% held by the top ten. The V gene's germline CDR1 is SGDLS and CDR2 YYNGEE. The junction had 6 bases not matched to a gene; V was cut back by 3 bases and J by 4 bases. This CDR3 comprises 15 residues. This TCR came from a woman under 40 in good health and CMV-seronegative. Sequences were obtained from PBMCs. V and J are TRBV9 and TRBJ2-3, with TRBD1 matching 9 bases. In DNA, the CDR3 is TGTGCCAGCAGCGGAACAGGGGGCGAGGCAGATACGCAGTATTTT. This gives the protein CASSGTGGEADTQYF.